Below are 26 T cell receptor beta chains sequenced from a single sample in a study of OX40 agonist ivuxolimab in advanced cancers. Using immunoSEQ multiplex PCR, the repertoire was profiled, and TCRdb retains in-frame clones only, with some absent. The data show roughly 56,000 clones, with 85% seen just once and 4.7% held by the top ten. Sequenced here: CD4+ or CD8+ T cells sorted from blood, sampled in a trial of the OX40 agonist ivuxolimab. These receptors originate from an adult with an advanced solid tumor such as melanoma, head and neck, liver or kidney cancer.

The genes are TRBV9 and TRBJ2-1; 7 bases line up with TRBD2. The CDR3 loop spans 15 amino acids. The ends lost 0 bases at V and 10 bases at J; junction bases unmatched: 10. CDR1 and CDR2 (germline): SGDLS, YYNGEE. CDR3 amino acids: CASSVEGGDGWEQFF. In DNA form, the CDR3 reads TGTGCCAGCAGCGTAGAGGGAGGGGACGGTTGGGAGCAGTTCTTC.

This chain uses TRBV4-1 with TRBJ2-3; a weak D match, TRBD2 (7 bases). Deletions cut 2 bases from V and 3 bases from J, with 12 bases between. The CDR3 covers 15 residues. CDR1 is MGHRA, CDR2 YSYEKL, per germline. The CDR3, as DNA: TGCGCCAGCAGCCAATGGGGGGGGGCGACAGATACGCAGTATTTT. This translates into CASSQWGGATDTQYF.

CDR3 sequence: CAISDRDRSSSYNEQFF. In nucleotides, the CDR3 is TGTGCCATCAGTGACCGGGACAGGTCGAGCTCCTACAATGAGCAGTTCTTC. The genes are TRBV10-3 and TRBJ2-1; 8 bases fit TRBD1. CDR1 is ENHRY and CDR2 is SYGVKD in the germline V gene. Germline trimming cut 3 bases from V and 0 bases from J; bases unmatched to any gene: 7. The CDR3 contains 17 residues.

The genes are TRBV15 and TRBJ2-1; D not certain. The germline V gene has CDR1 LNHNV and CDR2 YYDKDF (reference sequence). V lost 0 bases and J lost 3, with 12 bases in between. CDR3 length: 16 residues. CDR3 region: CATSREILGGYNEQFF. In DNA, the CDR3 is TGTGCCACCAGCAGAGAGATCCTGGGTGGCTACAATGAGCAGTTCTTC. Complete variable domain (other parts from reference TRBV15 and TRBJ2-1): DAMVIQNPRYQVTQFGKPVTLSCSQTLNHNVMYWYQQKSSQAPKLLFHYYDKDFNNEADTPDNFQSRRPNTSFCFLDIRSPGLGDTAMYLCATSREILGGYNEQFFGPGTRLTVL.

V and J are TRBV2 and TRBJ2-1; TRBD2 matches 12 bases. V was pared by 6 bases and J by 0 bases, with 3 bases of the junction left unmatched. The germline gives CDR1 SNHLY, CDR2 FYNNEI. The CDR3 has 16 amino acids. For the CDR3, the DNA is TGTGCCAGCAGAGAGACTAGCGGGAGCTCCTACAATGAGCAGTTCTTC. As protein: CASRETSGSSYNEQFF.

There are a few counts of this clone. This chain links TRBV7-8 with TRBJ2-3, with TRBD2 matching 8 bases. The CDR3 consists of 15 residues. The germline CDR1 and CDR2 sequences are SGHVS and FQNEAQ. The V segment lost 5 bases and the J segment 6 bases; nucleotides outside the gene matches: 10. Here the CDR3 reads CASSRGGGRFDTQYF. As DNA, the CDR3 is TGTGCCAGCAGCCGGGGAGGCGGGAGGTTTGATACGCAGTATTTT.

The chain couples TRBV7-8 to TRBJ2-1; 7 bases agree with TRBD1. Germline V gives CDR1 SGHVS, CDR2 FQNEAQ. The CDR3 has 15 residues. The trim removed 5 bases at V and 3 bases at J, leaving 7 bases unmatched. CDR3 sequence reads: CASSARTGGYNEQFF. CDR3 nucleotide sequence: TGTGCCAGCAGCGCGAGGACAGGAGGCTACAATGAGCAGTTCTTC.

This chain uses TRBV5-1 with TRBJ1-3, with a weak D call TRBD1 (5 bases). Germline V lookup: CDR1 SGHRS, CDR2 YFSETQ. The CDR3 contains 20 residues. V gave up 1 base and J gave up 2 bases, with 25 bases separating them. The CDR3 reads CASSLSSPSYATGPGNTIYF. Written as DNA, the CDR3 is TGCGCCAGCAGCTTGTCTTCCCCTTCCTATGCAACGGGACCTGGAAACACCATATATTTT.

This chain uses TRBV18 with TRBJ2-5, with D possibly matching TRBD1 (6 bases). CDR1 is KGHSH and CDR2 is LQKENI in the germline V gene. With 0 bases removed from V and 7 bases from J, the gap between germline ends came to 12 bases. This CDR3 comprises 14 residues. In nucleotides, the CDR3 is TGTGCCAGCTCACCACCGGGTGGACAGCTGACCCAGTACTTC. Protein: CASSPPGGQLTQYF.

The CDR3 is CASSRTQGFGETQYF. The CDR3 DNA reads TGTGCCAGCAGTCGTACACAGGGGTTTGGAGAGACCCAGTACTTC. The chain joins TRBV9 to TRBJ2-5; 7 bases agree with TRBD1. The CDR3 is made up of 15 amino acids. The germline V gene has CDR1 SGDLS and CDR2 YYNGEE. V shed 5 bases and J 4 bases; nucleotides not matched to a gene: 11.

This chain links TRBV2 with TRBJ2-3; D might be TRBD1 (6 bases). This CDR3 has 13 residues. V lost 8 bases and J lost 4, with 13 bases in between. Germline V lookup: CDR1 SNHLY, CDR2 FYNNEI. The CDR3 reads CASQGQGSDTQYF. As DNA, the CDR3 is TGTGCCAGCCAGGGGCAGGGGTCAGATACGCAGTATTTT.

The chain joins TRBV23-1 to TRBJ2-7; D is ambiguous. TRBV23-1 is an open reading frame whose function is uncertain. This CDR3 spans 15 amino acids. Trimming removed 3 bases from V and 3 bases from J, with 15 bases in between. CDR3: CASSHSPRVYYEQYF. In DNA form, the CDR3 reads TGCGCCAGCAGTCACTCCCCCAGAGTCTACTACGAGCAGTACTTC.

V and J are TRBV11-2 and TRBJ2-3; D gene ambiguous. The CDR3 spans 12 residues. V lost 5 bases and J 6 bases, leaving 9 bases between the germline ends. In germline, CDR1 is SGHAT, CDR2 FQNNGV. The CDR3 protein is CASSPHTDTQYF. The CDR3 coding sequence is TGTGCCAGCAGCCCCCACACTGATACGCAGTATTTT.

This chain connects TRBV11-1 to TRBJ2-7, with D tentatively TRBD1 (6 bases). The CDR3 has 14 amino acids. The V end lost 2 bases, the J end lost 2 bases, and 10 bases lay between the germline ends. Germline V gives CDR1 SGHAT, CDR2 FQDESV (reference sequence). CDR3 coding DNA: TGTGCCAGCAGCTTATTTGGGACAACCTACGAGCAGTACTTC. The encoded protein is CASSLFGTTYEQYF.

This chain joins TRBV2 and TRBJ2-3, with D possibly TRBD1 on 6 matching bases. CDR3 size: 13 residues. Deletions cut 6 bases from V and 1 base from J, with 8 bases between. Per germline, CDR1 SNHLY and CDR2 FYNNEI. In nucleotides, the CDR3 is TGTGCCAGCAGGGGGGCAGGCACAGATACGCAGTATTTT. Amino acid sequence: CASRGAGTDTQYF.

This chain connects TRBV11-1 to TRBJ1-2; the match to TRBD1 covers 7 bases. This CDR3 has 13 residues. Per the germline V gene, CDR1 is SGHAT and CDR2 is FQDESV (reference sequence). After removal of 5 bases from V and 3 bases from J, the junction contained 3 bases not matched to a gene. The DNA for the CDR3 is TGTGCCAGCAGCATCAGGGGGGACTATGGCTACACCTTC. Encoded protein: CASSIRGDYGYTF.

This sequence joins TRBV5-1 and TRBJ2-7; D perhaps matches TRBD2 (5 bases). CDR3 length: 14 residues. V was shortened by 5 bases and J by 6 bases, with 18 bases between the two germline ends. Germline CDR1 SGHRS, CDR2 YFSETQ. CDR3 sequence reads: CASSPSFRGSEQYF. CDR3 DNA: TGCGCCAGCAGTCCGAGTTTCCGGGGAAGCGAGCAGTACTTC.

This chain connects TRBV28 to TRBJ1-4; D may be TRBD1 (5 bases). Looked up from germline, CDR1 is MDHEN and CDR2 is SYDVKM. This CDR3 is built from 16 residues. Trimming left V 4 bases short and J 4 bases short, with 16 bases between. CDR3 residues: CASSSSRGMGNEKLFF. The CDR3 DNA reads TGTGCCAGCAGTTCATCAAGGGGTATGGGTAATGAAAAACTGTTTTTT.

This chain links TRBV2 with TRBJ1-1; maybe TRBD1 (5 bases). The V and J ends lost 8 bases and 1 base respectively, with 14 bases between them. The CDR3 has 14 residues. Germline values: CDR1 SNHLY, CDR2 FYNNEI. DNA for the CDR3: TGTGCCAGCCTGGGGGGAGGGTGGAACACTGAAGCTTTCTTT. This encodes CASLGGGWNTEAFF.

This chain joins TRBV15 and TRBJ2-7, with TRBD2 identical over 7 bases. Germline V CDR1 and CDR2: LNHNV, YYDKDF (reference sequence). V lost 3 bases and J lost 7; bases outside the gene matches: 15. The CDR3 covers 16 residues. The DNA for the CDR3 is TGTGCCACCAGCAGCGACCCGGGGCAGGGACTACGTGAGCAGTACTTC. It codes for CATSSDPGQGLREQYF.

J is TRBJ2-5 and V is TRBV6-1; the D is unclear. The DNA end lines up better with TRBJ2-7; the J call may be wrong. The CDR3 is 14 amino acids. Germline values: CDR1 MNHNS, CDR2 SASEGT. As DNA, the CDR3 is TGTGCCAGCAGTGAAGCCTTCGGACCCAACGAGCAGTACTTC. Translating gives CASSEAFGPNEQYF.

The chain uses TRBV9 and TRBJ2-7; tentative D call: TRBD1 (6 bases). CDR3 length: 15 amino acids. Germline V gene lookup returns CDR1 SGDLS and CDR2 YYNGEE. Trimming removed 2 bases at V and 5 bases at J, with 17 bases between. The CDR3 DNA reads as TGTGCCAGCAGCGTGATCTACAGGGAAGAGCACGAGCAGTACTTC. The encoded protein is CASSVIYREEHEQYF. Based on the CDR3 plus reference TRBV9 and TRBJ2-7, the full variable domain is DSGVTQTPKHLITATGQRVTLRCSPRSGDLSVYWYQQSLDQGLQFLIQYYNGEERAKGNILERFSAQQFPDLHSELNLSSLELGDSALYFCASSVIYREEHEQYFGPGTRLTVT.

This chain connects TRBV27 to TRBJ2-4, with D possibly TRBD2 on 6 matching bases. Trimming took 5 bases from V and 8 from J, leaving 19 bases between them. The germline V gene encodes CDR1 MNHEY and CDR2 SMNVEV (reference sequence). The CDR3 loop spans 15 amino acids. CDR3 DNA: TGTGCCAGCAGTCCGGCCCAGGAGGGCCGAGACATTCAGTACTTC. This translates into CASSPAQEGRDIQYF.

The rearrangement links TRBV7-5 to TRBJ2-7; TRBD1, the D gene given by the table, was not confirmed from the DNA. TRBV7-5 is a listed pseudogene. The CDR3 loop spans 17 amino acids. The CDR3 DNA sequence: TGTGCCAGAAGCTTGCCGTCATTCCGGGACAGAAACTACGAGCAGTACTTC. Translation: CARSLPSFRDRNYEQYF.

The gene calls are TRBV5-1 and TRBJ2-2; a weak D match, TRBD1 (7 bases). The CDR3 totals 16 residues. V shed 4 bases and J shed 2 bases, with 15 bases lying between them. CDR1 and CDR2 (germline): SGHRS, YFSETQ. The chain's CDR3 is CASSRAGQSNTGELFF. CDR3 nucleotides: TGCGCCAGCAGCCGCGCGGGACAGAGCAACACCGGGGAGCTGTTTTTT.

The chain carries TRBV19 and TRBJ2-3; D is perhaps TRBD2 (6 bases). CDR3 size: 14 residues. Germline-derived CDR1 and CDR2 are LNHDA and SQIVND (reference sequence). The V end was cut by 8 bases, the J end by 1 base, with 13 bases between. The CDR3 loop reads CASSPGGGTDTQYF. The CDR3 DNA is TGTGCCAGTTCCCCCGGCGGGGGCACAGATACGCAGTATTTT. The entire variable domain, with the rest obtained from reference TRBV19 and TRBJ2-3, is as follows: DGGITQSPKYLFRKEGQNVTLSCEQNLNHDAMYWYRQDPGQGLRLIYYSQIVNDFQKGDIAEGYSVSREKKESFPLTVTSAQKNPTAFYLCASSPGGGTDTQYFGPGTRLTVL.